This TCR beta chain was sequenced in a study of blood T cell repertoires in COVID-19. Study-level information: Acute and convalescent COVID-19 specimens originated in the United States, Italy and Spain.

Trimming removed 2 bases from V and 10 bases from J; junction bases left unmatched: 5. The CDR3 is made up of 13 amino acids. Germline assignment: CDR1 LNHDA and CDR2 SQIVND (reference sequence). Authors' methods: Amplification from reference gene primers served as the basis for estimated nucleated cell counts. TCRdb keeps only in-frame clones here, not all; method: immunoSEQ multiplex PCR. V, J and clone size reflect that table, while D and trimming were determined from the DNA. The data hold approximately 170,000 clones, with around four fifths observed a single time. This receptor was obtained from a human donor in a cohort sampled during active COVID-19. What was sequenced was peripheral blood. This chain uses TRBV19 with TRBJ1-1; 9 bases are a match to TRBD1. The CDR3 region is CASSIRDRVRAFF. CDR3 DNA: TGTGCCAGTAGTATAAGGGACAGGGTAAGAGCTTTCTTT.